This entry lists 12 T cell receptor beta chains sequenced from one sample in a study of T cell responses to AZD1222 COVID-19 vaccine. TCRdb's copy holds only in-frame clones and misses some; the assay was immunoSEQ multiplex PCR. In the table there are 90,000 to 120,000 clones, about 86% of which are singletons. This specimen was peripheral blood, taken on day 0 of AZD1222 vaccination. Receptors were obtained from an adult in good health.

The chain combines TRBV29-1 with TRBJ1-2; D ambiguous. Germline CDR1 SQVTM, CDR2 ANQGSEA. The CDR3 has 12 residues. V was trimmed by 7 bases and J by 4 bases, leaving 13 bases between them. The CDR3 loop reads CSGGESVYGYTF. CDR3 coding DNA: TGCAGCGGAGGAGAATCAGTCTATGGCTACACCTTC.

The chain is built from TRBV3-1 (or the pseudogene TRBV3-2) and TRBJ1-2; tentative D call: TRBD1 (5 bases). Germline CDR1 and CDR2: LGHDT and YNNKEL (reference sequence). The CDR3 sequence is 14 residues long. Trimming removed 4 bases at V and 2 bases at J, with 11 bases between. The CDR3 region has the DNA TGTGCCAGCAGCCTCGGGAGGGACAACTATGGCTACACCTTC. Its translation: CASSLGRDNYGYTF.

The chain is built from TRBV5-4 and TRBJ2-7; TRBD1 matches 9 bases. Unmatched junction bases numbered 7, after V lost 3 bases and J lost 3 bases. The CDR3 is made up of 15 amino acids. CDR1 SGHNT and CDR2 YYREEE come from the germline V gene (reference sequence). This CDR3 is CASSSSRDRVYEQYF. The CDR3 DNA follows: TGTGCCAGCAGCTCCTCCCGGGACAGGGTCTACGAGCAGTACTTC.

V usage is TRBV7-3 and J usage is TRBJ1-1, with 7 bases lining up with TRBD1. The trim removed 5 bases at V and 0 bases at J, leaving 18 bases unmatched. The CDR3 covers 19 residues. Germline lookup yields CDR1 SGHTA and CDR2 FQGTGA. The CDR3 DNA reads as TGTGCCAGCAGCACCAGGGACAGAAACCCTTCCGCGGTGAACACTGAAGCTTTCTTT. It is translated as CASSTRDRNPSAVNTEAFF. The full variable domain, its missing parts supplied by reference TRBV7-3 and TRBJ1-1, is GAGVSQTPSNKVTEKGKYVELRCDPISGHTALYWYRQSLGQGPEFLIYFQGTGAADDSGLPNDRFFAVRPEGSVSTLKIQRTERGDSAVYLCASSTRDRNPSAVNTEAFFGQGTRLTVV.

The CDR3 DNA reads TGTGCCAAAGACCAAAAAAGTAGCCCCAATGAGCAGTTCTTC. The encoded protein is CAKDQKSSPNEQFF. The J gene is TRBJ2-1, the V gene TRBV21-1; TRBD2, the D gene given by the table, was not confirmed from the DNA. TRBV21-1 is annotated as a pseudogene. The CDR3 extends over 14 amino acids.

In this sample, this clone turned up once. The V gene is TRBV10-3, the J gene TRBJ1-2, with 8 bases lining up with TRBD1. Germline loops: CDR1 ENHRY, CDR2 SYGVKD. The CDR3 runs to 13 residues. V trimming: 4 bases; J trimming: 6 bases; junction bases outside the gene matches: 4. CDR3 protein: CAISVDRGHGYTF. CDR3 bases: TGTGCCATCAGTGTCGACAGGGGCCATGGCTACACCTTC.

This chain links TRBV19 with TRBJ2-4, with unresolved D. Germline V lookup: CDR1 LNHDA, CDR2 SQIVND (reference sequence). The CDR3 is 16 amino acids. Deletions cut 2 bases from V and 1 base from J, with 12 bases between. Written as DNA, the CDR3 is TGTGCCAGTAGTATATTCGAGGATGGGGCCAAAAACATTCAGTACTTC. Its protein is CASSIFEDGAKNIQYF.

The V call is TRBV6-6, the J call TRBJ1-6; D not certain. The CDR3 is made up of 19 amino acids. Between the trimmed V and J ends, which lost 5 bases and 0 bases, there was a span of 20 bases. Germline CDR1 reads MNHNY; CDR2 reads SVGAGI (reference sequence). CDR3 nucleotide sequence: TGTGCCAGCAGTCAGAGAGGAACGGGTACCCTCTCCTATAATTCACCCCTCCACTTT. Residues: CASSQRGTGTLSYNSPLHF.

The V call is TRBV20-1, the J call TRBJ2-7; D is possibly TRBD1 or TRBD2 (5 bases each). V was clipped by 1 base and J by 5 bases, with 6 bases between them. This CDR3 has 11 amino acids. Germline V gives CDR1 DFQATT, CDR2 SNEGSKA (reference sequence). The CDR3 DNA follows: TGCAGTGCTAGAGGGGGACACGAGCAGTACTTC. Translated: CSARGGHEQYF.

V and J are TRBV21-1 and TRBJ2-2; TRBD2, the table's D call, was not compared with the DNA. TRBV21-1 is termed a pseudogene. The CDR3 has 18 residues. This chain's CDR3 is CASSKGPSGGVNTGELFF. CDR3 coding DNA: TGTGCCAGCAGCAAAGGCCCTAGCGGGGGAGTGAACACCGGGGAGCTGTTTTTT.

This chain joins TRBV9 and TRBJ1-6, with TRBD1 as a possible D gene (5 bases). The V gene lost 0 bases and the J gene lost 9 bases, with 10 bases spanning the gap. CDR1 and CDR2 from the germline V gene are SGDLS and YYNGEE. This CDR3 has 14 residues. CDR3 sequence reads: CASSVGQGPSPLHF. The DNA for the CDR3 is TGTGCCAGCAGCGTAGGGCAGGGCCCTTCACCCCTCCACTTT.

This chain links TRBV7-6 with TRBJ1-1; 9 bases align to TRBD1. The CDR3 sequence is 15 residues long. Trimming cost V 4 bases and J 6 bases; bases outside gene matches: 9. From germline, CDR1 is SGHVS and CDR2 FNYEAQ. The CDR3 DNA follows: TGTGCCAGCAGCTCAGGACAGGGGTCCCAGCCTGAAGCTTTCTTT. Translating gives CASSSGQGSQPEAFF.